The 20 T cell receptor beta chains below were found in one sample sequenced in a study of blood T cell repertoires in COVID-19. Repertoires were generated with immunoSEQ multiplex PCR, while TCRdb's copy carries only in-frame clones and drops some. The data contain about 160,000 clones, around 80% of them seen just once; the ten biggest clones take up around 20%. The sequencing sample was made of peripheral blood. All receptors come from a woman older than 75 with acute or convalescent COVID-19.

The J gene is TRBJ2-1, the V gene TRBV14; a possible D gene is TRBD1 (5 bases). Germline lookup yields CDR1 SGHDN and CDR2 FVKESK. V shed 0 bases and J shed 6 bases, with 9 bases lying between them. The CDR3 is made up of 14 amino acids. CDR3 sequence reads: CASSQDRVLNEQFF. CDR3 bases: TGTGCCAGCAGCCAAGACAGGGTTCTCAATGAGCAGTTCTTC.

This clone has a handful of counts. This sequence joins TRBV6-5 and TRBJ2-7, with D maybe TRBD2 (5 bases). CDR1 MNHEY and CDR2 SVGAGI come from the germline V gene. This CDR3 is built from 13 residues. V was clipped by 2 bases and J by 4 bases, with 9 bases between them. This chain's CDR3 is CASSYRSGYEQYF. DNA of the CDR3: TGTGCCAGCAGTTACCGGTCGGGGTACGAGCAGTACTTC.

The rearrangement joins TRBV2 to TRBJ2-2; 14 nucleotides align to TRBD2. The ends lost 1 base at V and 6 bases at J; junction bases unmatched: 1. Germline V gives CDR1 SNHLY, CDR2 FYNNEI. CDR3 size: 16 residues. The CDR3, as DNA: TGTGCCAGCAGTGAAGGGGGACTAGCGGGAGCCGGGGAGCTGTTTTTT. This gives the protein CASSEGGLAGAGELFF.

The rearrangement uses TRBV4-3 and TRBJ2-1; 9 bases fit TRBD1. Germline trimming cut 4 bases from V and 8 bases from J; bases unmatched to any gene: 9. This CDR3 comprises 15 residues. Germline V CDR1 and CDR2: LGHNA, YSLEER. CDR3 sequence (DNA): TGCGCCAGCAGCCTTCAACAGGGGGCTCGGGATGAGCAGTTCTTC. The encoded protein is CASSLQQGARDEQFF.

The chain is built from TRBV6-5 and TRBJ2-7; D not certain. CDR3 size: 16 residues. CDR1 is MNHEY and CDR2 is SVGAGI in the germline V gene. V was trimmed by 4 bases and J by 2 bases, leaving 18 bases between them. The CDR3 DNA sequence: TGTGCCAGCAGTTCAAGATTGTGGTCAACTACCTACGAGCAGTACTTC. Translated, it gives CASSSRLWSTTYEQYF.

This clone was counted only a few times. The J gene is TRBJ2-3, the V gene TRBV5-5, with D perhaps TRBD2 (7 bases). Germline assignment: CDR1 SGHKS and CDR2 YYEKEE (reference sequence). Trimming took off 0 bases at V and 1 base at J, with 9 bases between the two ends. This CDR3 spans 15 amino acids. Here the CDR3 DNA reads TGTGCCAGCAGCTTGGGCGGGGGCGGCACAGATACGCAGTATTTT. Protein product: CASSLGGGGTDTQYF. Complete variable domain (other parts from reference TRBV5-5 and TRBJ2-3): DAGVTQSPTHLIKTRGQQVTLRCSPISGHKSVSWYQQVLGQGPQFIFQYYEKEERGRGNFPDRFSARQFPNYSSELNVNALLLGDSALYLCASSLGGGGTDTQYFGPGTRLTVL.

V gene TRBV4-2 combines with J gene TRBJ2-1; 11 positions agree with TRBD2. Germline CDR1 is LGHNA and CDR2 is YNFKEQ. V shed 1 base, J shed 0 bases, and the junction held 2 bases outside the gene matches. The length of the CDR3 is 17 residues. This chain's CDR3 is CASSQGLAGSSYNEQFF. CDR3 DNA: TGTGCCAGCAGCCAAGGACTAGCGGGATCCTCCTACAATGAGCAGTTCTTC.

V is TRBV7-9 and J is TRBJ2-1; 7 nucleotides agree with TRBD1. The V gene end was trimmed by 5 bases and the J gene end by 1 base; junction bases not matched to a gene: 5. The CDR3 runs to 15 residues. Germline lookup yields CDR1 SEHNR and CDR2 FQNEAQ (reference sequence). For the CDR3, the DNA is TGTGCCAGCAGCAAGACAGGGCCTTCCTACAATGAGCAGTTCTTC. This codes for CASSKTGPSYNEQFF. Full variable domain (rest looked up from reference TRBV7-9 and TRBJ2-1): DTGVSQNPRHKITKRGQNVTFRCDPISEHNRLYWYRQTLGQGPEFLTYFQNEAQLEKSRLLSDRFSAERPKGSFSTLEIQRTEQGDSAMYLCASSKTGPSYNEQFFGPGTRLTVL.

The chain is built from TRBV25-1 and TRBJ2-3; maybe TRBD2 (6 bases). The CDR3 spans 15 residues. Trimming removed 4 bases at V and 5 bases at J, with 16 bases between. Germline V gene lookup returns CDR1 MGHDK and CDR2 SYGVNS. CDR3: CASSGTAGYRDTQYF. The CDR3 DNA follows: TGTGCCAGCAGTGGAACGGCGGGATATCGAGATACGCAGTATTTT.

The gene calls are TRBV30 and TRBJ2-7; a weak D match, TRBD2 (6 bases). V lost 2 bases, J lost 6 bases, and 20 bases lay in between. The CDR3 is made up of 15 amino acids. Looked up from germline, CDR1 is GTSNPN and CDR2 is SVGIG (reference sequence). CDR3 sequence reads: CAWSPLGGRQREQYF. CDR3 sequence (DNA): TGTGCCTGGAGTCCCTTGGGGGGTCGGCAGCGCGAGCAGTACTTC.

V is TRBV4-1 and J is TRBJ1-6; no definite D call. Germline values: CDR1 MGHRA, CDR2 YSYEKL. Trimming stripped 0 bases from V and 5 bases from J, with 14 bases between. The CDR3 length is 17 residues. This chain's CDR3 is CASSQDPGRGNNSPLHF. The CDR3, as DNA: TGCGCCAGCAGCCAAGATCCGGGTCGGGGTAATAATTCACCCCTCCACTTT.

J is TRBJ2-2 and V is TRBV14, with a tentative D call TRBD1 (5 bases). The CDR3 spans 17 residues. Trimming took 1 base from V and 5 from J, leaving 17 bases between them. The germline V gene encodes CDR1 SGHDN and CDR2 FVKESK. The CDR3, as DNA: TGTGCCAGCAGCCAAGGAGCCATGGGGCCCCGGACCGGGGAGCTGTTTTTT. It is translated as CASSQGAMGPRTGELFF.

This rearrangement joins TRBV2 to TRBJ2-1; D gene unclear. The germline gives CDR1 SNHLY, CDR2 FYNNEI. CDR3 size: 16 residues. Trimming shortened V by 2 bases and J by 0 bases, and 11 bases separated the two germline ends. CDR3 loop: CASSESRMNSYNEQFF. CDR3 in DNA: TGTGCCAGCAGTGAATCTAGGATGAACTCCTACAATGAGCAGTTCTTC.

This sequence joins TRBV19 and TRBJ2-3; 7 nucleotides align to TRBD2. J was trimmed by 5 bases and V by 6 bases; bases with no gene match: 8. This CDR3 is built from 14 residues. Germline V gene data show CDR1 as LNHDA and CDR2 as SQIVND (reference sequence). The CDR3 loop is CASSSAGEGDTQYF. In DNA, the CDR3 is TGTGCCAGTAGCAGTGCGGGAGAAGGAGATACGCAGTATTTT. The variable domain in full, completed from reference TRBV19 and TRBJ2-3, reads DGGITQSPKYLFRKEGQNVTLSCEQNLNHDAMYWYRQDPGQGLRLIYYSQIVNDFQKGDIAEGYSVSREKKESFPLTVTSAQKNPTAFYLCASSSAGEGDTQYFGPGTRLTVL.

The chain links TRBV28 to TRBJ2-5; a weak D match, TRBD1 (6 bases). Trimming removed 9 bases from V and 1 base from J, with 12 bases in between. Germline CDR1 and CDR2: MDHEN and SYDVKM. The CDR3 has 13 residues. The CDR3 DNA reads TGTGCCAGTTCGTCGGACAGCCAAGAGACCCAGTACTTC. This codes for CASSSDSQETQYF.

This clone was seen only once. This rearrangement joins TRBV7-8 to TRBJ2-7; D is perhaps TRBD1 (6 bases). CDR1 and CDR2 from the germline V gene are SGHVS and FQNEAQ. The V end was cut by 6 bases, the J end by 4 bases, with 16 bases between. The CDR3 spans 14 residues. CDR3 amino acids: CASRLYEGTYEQYF. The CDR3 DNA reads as TGTGCCAGCAGATTATACGAGGGGACATACGAGCAGTACTTC.

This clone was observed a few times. The chain's CDR3 is CASSRRQGASTGELFF. The CDR3 coding sequence is TGTGCCAGCAGCCGGCGACAGGGAGCTAGCACCGGGGAGCTGTTTTTT. The chain is built from TRBV4-2 and TRBJ2-2; 7 bases align to TRBD1. The CDR3 sequence is 16 residues long. Germline V gives CDR1 LGHNA, CDR2 YNFKEQ. The junction had 9 bases not matched to a gene; V was cut back by 4 bases and J by 4 bases.

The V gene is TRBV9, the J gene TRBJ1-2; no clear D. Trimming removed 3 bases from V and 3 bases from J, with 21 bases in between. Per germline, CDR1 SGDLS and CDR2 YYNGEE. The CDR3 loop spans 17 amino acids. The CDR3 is CASSGRAVSPGHYGYTF. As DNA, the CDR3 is TGTGCCAGCAGCGGGCGGGCGGTATCCCCTGGGCACTATGGCTACACCTTC.

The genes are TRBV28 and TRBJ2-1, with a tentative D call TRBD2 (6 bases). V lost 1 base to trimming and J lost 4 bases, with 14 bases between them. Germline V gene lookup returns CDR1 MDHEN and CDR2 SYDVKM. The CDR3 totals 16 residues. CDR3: CASSLSSAGRYNEQFF. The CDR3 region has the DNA TGTGCCAGCAGTTTATCTTCTGCGGGACGGTACAATGAGCAGTTCTTC.

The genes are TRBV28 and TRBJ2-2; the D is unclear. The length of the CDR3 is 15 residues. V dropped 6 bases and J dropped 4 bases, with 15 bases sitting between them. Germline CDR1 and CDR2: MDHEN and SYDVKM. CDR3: CASSLTSPRTGELFF. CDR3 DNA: TGTGCCAGCAGCCTCACATCCCCTCGCACCGGGGAGCTGTTTTTT.